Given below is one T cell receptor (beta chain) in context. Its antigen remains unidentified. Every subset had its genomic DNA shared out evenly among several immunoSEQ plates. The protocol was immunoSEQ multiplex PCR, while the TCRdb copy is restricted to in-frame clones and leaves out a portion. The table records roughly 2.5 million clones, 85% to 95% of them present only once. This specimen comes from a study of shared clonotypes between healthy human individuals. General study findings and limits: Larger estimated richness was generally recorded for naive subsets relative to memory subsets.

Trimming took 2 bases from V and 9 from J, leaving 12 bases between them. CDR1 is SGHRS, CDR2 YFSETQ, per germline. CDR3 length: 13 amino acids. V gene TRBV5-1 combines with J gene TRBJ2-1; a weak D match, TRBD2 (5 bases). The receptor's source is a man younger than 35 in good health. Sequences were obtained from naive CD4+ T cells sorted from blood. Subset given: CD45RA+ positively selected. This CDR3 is CASSFGVGFEQFF. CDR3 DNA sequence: TGCGCCAGCAGCTTCGGGGTTGGGTTTGAGCAGTTCTTC.